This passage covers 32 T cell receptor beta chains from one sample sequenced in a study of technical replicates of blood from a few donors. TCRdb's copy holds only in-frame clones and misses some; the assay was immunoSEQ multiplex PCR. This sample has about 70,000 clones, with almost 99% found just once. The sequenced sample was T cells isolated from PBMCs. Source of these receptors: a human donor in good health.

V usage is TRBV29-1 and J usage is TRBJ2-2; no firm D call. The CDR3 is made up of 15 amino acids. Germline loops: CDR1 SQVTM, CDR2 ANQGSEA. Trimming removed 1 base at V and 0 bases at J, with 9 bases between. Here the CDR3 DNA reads TGCAGCGTTGAAGGAACAGAGTCGAACACCGGGGAGCTGTTTTTT. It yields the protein CSVEGTESNTGELFF.

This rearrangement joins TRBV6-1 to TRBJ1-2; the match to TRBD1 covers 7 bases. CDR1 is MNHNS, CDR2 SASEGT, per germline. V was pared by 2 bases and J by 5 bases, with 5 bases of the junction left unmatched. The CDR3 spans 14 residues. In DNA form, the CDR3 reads TGTGCCAGCAGTGAAAGGGGGCGAATTTATGGCTACACCTTC. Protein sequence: CASSERGRIYGYTF.

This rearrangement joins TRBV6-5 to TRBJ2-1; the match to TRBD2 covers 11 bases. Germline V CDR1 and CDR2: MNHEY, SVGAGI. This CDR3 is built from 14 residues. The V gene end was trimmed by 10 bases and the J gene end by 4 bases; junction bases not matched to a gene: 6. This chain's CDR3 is CATQLAGEYNEQFF. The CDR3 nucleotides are TGTGCCACACAACTAGCGGGAGAGTACAATGAGCAGTTCTTC.

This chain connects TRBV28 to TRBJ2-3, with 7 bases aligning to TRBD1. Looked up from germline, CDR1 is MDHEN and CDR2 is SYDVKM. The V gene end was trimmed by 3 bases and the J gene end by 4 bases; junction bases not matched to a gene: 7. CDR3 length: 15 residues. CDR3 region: CASSFPGGGPDTQYF. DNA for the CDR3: TGTGCCAGCAGTTTTCCAGGGGGTGGACCAGATACGCAGTATTTT.

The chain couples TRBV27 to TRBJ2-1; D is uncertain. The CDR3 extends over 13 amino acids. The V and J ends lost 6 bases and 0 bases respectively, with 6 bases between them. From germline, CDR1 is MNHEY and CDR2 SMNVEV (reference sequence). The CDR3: CASSSGSYNEQFF. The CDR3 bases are TGTGCCAGCAGCTCAGGCTCCTACAATGAGCAGTTCTTC.

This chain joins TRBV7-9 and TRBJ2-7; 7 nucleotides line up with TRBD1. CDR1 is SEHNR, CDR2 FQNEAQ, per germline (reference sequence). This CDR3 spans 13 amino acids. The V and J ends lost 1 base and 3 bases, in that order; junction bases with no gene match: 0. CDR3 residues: CASSLGTGYEQYF. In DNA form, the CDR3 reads TGTGCCAGCAGCTTAGGGACAGGCTACGAGCAGTACTTC.

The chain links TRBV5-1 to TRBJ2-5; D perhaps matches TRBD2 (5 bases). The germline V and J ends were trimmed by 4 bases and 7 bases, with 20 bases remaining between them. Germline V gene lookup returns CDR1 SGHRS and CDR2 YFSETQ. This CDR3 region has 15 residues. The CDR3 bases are TGCGCCAGCAGCCCCGTCGAGAACCCCGGAGGGACCCAGTACTTC. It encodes CASSPVENPGGTQYF.

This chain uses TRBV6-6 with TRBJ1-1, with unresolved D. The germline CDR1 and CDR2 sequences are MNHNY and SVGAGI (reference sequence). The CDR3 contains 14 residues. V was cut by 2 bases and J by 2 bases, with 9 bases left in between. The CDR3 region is CASSYTKQNTEAFF. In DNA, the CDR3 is TGTGCCAGCAGTTACACCAAACAAAACACTGAAGCTTTCTTT.

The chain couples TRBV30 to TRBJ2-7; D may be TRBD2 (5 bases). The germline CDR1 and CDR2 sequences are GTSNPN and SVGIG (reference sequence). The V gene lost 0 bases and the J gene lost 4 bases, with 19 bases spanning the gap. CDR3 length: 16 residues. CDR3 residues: CAWSVNLDSRPYEQYF. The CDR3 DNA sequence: TGTGCCTGGAGTGTTAATTTGGACTCTCGCCCTTACGAGCAGTACTTC.

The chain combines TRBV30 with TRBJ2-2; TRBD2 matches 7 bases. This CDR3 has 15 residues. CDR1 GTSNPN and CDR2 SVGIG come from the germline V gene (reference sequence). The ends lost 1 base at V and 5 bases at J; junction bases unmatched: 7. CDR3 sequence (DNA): TGTGCCTGGAGTGCGGCGGGAGTATGGACCGGGGAGCTGTTTTTT. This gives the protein CAWSAAGVWTGELFF.

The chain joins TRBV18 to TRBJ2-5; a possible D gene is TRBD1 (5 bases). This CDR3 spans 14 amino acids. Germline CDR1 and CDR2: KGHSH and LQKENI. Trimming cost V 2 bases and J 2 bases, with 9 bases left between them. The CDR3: CASSPARTQETQYF. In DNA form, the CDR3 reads TGTGCCAGCTCACCAGCCAGGACACAAGAGACCCAGTACTTC.

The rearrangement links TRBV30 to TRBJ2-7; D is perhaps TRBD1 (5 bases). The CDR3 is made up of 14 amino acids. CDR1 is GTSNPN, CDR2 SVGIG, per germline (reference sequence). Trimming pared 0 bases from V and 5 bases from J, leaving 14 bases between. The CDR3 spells CAWSVRAGWDEQYF. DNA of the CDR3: TGTGCCTGGAGTGTAAGGGCAGGGTGGGACGAGCAGTACTTC.

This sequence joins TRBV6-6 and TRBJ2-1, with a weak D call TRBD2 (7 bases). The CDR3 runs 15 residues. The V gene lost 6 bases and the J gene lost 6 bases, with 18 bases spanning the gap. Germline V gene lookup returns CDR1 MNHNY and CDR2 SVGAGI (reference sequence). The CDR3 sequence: CASRGGRELPNEQFF. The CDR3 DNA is TGTGCCAGCAGAGGGGGGCGGGAGTTGCCCAATGAGCAGTTCTTC.

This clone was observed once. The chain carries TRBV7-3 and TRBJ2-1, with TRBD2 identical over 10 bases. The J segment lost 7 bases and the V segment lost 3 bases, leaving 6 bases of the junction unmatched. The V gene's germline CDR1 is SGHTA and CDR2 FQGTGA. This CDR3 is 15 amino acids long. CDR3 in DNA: TGTGCCAGCAGCTTCTTGGTAGCGGGAGGTAATGAGCAGTTCTTC. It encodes CASSFLVAGGNEQFF.

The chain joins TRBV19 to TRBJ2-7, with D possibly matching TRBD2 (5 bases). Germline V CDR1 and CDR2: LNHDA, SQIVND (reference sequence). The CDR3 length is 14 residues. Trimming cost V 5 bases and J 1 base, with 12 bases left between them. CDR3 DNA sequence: TGTGCCAGTAGTTCCGGGATCCTATCCTACGAGCAGTACTTC. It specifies CASSSGILSYEQYF.

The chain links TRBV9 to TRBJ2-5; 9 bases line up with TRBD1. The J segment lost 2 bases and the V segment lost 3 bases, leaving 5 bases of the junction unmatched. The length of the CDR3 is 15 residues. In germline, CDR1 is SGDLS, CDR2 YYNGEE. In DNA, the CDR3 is TGTGCCAGCAGCGCACAGGGGGCAAGGCAAGAGACCCAGTACTTC. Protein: CASSAQGARQETQYF.

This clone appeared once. In DNA form, the CDR3 reads TGCGCCAGCAGCTTGAGGGGACAGGGGATTAGTGAAGCTTTCTTT. It specifies CASSLRGQGISEAFF. This chain links TRBV5-1 with TRBJ1-1; 10 bases fit TRBD1. The ends lost 1 base at V and 7 bases at J; junction bases unmatched: 7. Germline-derived CDR1 and CDR2 are SGHRS and YFSETQ. The CDR3 is 15 residues long.

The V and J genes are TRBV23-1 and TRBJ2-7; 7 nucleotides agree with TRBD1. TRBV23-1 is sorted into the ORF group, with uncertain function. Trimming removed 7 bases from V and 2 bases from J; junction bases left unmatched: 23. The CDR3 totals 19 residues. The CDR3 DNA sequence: TGCGCCAGCACCCAACGCCGGGACAGCCTAAAATTTCTCACCTACGAGCAGTACTTC. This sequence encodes CASTQRRDSLKFLTYEQYF.

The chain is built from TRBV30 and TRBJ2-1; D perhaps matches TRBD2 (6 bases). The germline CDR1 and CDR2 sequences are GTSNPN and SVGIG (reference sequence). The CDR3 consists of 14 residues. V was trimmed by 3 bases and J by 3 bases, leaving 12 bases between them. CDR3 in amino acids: CAWRYSGRYNEQFF. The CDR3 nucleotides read TGTGCCTGGAGATATAGCGGTCGCTACAATGAGCAGTTCTTC.

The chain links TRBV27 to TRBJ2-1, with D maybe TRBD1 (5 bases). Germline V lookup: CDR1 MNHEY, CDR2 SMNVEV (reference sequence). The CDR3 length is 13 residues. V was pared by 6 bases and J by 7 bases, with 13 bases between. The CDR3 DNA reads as TGTGCCAGCAGGAAGCAGGGTTTGAATGAGCAGTTCTTC. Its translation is CASRKQGLNEQFF.

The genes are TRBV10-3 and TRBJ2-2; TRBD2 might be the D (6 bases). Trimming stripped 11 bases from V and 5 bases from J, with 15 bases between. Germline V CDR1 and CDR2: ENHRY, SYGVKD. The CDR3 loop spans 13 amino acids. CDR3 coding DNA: TGTGCCGCGGAGGGGAGAGGGACCGGGGAGCTGTTTTTT. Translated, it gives CAAEGRGTGELFF.

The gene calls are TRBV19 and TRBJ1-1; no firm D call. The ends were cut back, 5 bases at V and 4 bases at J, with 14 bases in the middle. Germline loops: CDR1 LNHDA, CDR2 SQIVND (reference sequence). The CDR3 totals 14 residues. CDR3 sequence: CASSYGWSGTEAFF. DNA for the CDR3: TGTGCCAGTAGTTACGGGTGGAGCGGCACTGAAGCTTTCTTT.

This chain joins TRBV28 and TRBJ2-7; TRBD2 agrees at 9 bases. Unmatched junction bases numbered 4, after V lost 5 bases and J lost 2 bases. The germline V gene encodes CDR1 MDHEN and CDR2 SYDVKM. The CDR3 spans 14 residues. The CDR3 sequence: CASSRAGGPYEQYF. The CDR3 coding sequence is TGTGCCAGCAGTCGAGCGGGGGGTCCCTACGAGCAGTACTTC.

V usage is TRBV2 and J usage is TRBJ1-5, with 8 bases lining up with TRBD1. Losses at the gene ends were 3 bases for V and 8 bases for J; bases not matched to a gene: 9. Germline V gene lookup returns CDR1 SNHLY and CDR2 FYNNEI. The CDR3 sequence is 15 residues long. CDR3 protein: CASSDMAGGQEPQHF. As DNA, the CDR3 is TGTGCCAGCAGTGATATGGCAGGGGGCCAAGAGCCCCAGCATTTT.

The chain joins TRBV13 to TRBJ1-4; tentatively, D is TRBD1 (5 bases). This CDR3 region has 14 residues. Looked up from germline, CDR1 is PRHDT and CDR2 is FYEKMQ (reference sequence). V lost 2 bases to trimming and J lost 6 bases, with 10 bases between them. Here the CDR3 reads CASSLRGGDEKLFF. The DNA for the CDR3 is TGTGCCAGCAGCTTACGCGGGGGAGATGAAAAACTGTTTTTT.

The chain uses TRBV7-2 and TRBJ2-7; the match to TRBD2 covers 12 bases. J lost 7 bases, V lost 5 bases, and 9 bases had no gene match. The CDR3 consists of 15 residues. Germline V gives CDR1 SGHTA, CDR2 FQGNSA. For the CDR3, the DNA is TGTGCCAGCAGCCTCAGGACTAGCGGGATTTTGGAGCAGTACTTC. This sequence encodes CASSLRTSGILEQYF. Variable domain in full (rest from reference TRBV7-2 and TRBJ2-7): GAGVSQSPSNKVTEKGKDVELRCDPISGHTALYWYRQSLGQGLEFLIYFQGNSAPDKSGLPSDRFSAERTGGSVSTLTIQRTQQEDSAVYLCASSLRTSGILEQYFGPGTRLTVT.

The CDR3 reads CASSRDSEQETQYF. The CDR3 nucleotides read TGTGCCAGCAGCCGGGACTCAGAACAAGAGACCCAGTACTTC. The V call is TRBV11-3, the J call TRBJ2-5, with a weak D call TRBD2 (6 bases). This CDR3 has 14 residues. V shed 5 bases and J shed 2 bases, with 12 bases lying between them. In germline, CDR1 is SGHNT, CDR2 YENEEA.

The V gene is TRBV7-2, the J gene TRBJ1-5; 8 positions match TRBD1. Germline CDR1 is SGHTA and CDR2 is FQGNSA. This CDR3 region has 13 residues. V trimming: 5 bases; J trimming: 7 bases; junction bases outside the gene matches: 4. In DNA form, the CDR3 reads TGTGCCAGCAGCACGGGACAGGTCCAGCCCCAGCATTTT. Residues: CASSTGQVQPQHF.

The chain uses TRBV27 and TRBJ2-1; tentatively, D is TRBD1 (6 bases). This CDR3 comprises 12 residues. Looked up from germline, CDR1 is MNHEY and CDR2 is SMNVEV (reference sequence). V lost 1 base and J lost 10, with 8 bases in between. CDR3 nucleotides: TGTGCCAGCAGTTTATATGGGACAGAGCAGTTCTTC. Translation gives CASSLYGTEQFF.

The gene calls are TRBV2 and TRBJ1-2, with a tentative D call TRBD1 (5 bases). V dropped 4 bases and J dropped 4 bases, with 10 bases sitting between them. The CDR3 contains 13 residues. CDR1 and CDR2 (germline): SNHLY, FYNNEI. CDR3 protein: CASSGTTTYGYTF. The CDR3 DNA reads TGTGCCAGCAGTGGGACAACAACCTATGGCTACACCTTC.

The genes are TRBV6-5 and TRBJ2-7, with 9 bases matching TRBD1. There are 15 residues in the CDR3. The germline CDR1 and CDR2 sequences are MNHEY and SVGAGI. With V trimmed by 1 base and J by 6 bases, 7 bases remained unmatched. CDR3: CASSYLGTGFFEQYF. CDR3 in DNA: TGTGCCAGCAGTTACTTAGGGACAGGGTTTTTCGAGCAGTACTTC.

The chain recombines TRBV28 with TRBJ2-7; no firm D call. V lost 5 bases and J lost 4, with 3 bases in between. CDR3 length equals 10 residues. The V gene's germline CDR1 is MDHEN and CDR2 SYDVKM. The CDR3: CASSEYEQYF. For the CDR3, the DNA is TGTGCCAGCAGTGAGTACGAGCAGTACTTC.